This section outlines one T cell receptor beta chain sequence together with its context. Sequence at one end of the junction differs from germline and may be a read error. Without any cell sorting, roughly 20-32 mg of bulk tissue yielded co-extracted RNA and DNA. TCR beta cDNA was made from approximately 500 ng total RNA with a constant-region primer. A slightly modified ARM-PCR protocol with three nested multiplex PCR rounds produced these TCR beta libraries. It was with TRBV1-TRBV30 forward primers and a C-beta reverse primer that the first two PCR rounds were run, at approximately 10 cycles each. TCRdb redid the calling of the multiplex PCR reads with MiXCR, one entry per CDR3 protein. In the table there are more than 75,000 distinct CDR3 sequences, 72% of which are singletons. The source of the sample is a study of tumor-infiltrating lymphocytes in primary liver carcinoma. Germline lookup yields CDR1 SQVTM and CDR2 ANQGSEA. The CDR3 is 11 amino acids.

The V call is TRBV29-1, the J call TRBJ2-2, with no clear D. This clonotype was sampled from a man aged 40-50 years with primary liver carcinoma and hepatitis B virus infection. Sequences were obtained from liver tumor tissue from sampling region 1. Specified subset: tumor region T1, superior pole. The CDR3 sequence is CGVQNTGELFF. The CDR3, as DNA: TGCGGCGTCCAGAACACAGGGGAGCTGTTTTTT.